This T cell receptor (beta chain) was retrieved from a study of OX40 agonist ivuxolimab in advanced cancers. On the study more broadly: Those enrolled were approximately 87% male, with a mean age of roughly 62 years and ages from roughly 23 to 80. Patients with prior anti-PD-1, anti-PD-L1 or anti-CTLA-4 therapy were eligible; approximately 40% had some.

The assay was immunoSEQ multiplex PCR, and TCRdb's table has in-frame clones only and misses some. The sample comprises approximately 82,000 clones, around nine tenths of which are singletons, and over 0.6% rests with the top ten. The V gene's germline CDR1 is LNHDA and CDR2 SQIVND (reference sequence). There are 13 residues in the CDR3. Trimming stripped 4 bases from V and 5 bases from J, with 11 bases between. For this clone: Its antigen is still unknown.

Findings and limits, study-wide: The 0.1-3.0 mg/kg partial responders had among the lowest clonal expansion.

The chain employs TRBV19 and TRBJ2-5, with a tentative D call TRBD1 (6 bases). The source material was CD4+ or CD8+ T cells sorted from blood, sampled in a trial of the OX40 agonist ivuxolimab. The sequence came from an adult with an advanced solid tumor such as melanoma, head and neck, liver or kidney cancer. Here the CDR3 reads CASSNRVRETQYF. The DNA for the CDR3 is TGTGCCAGTAGTAACAGGGTTCGGGAGACCCAGTACTTC.